What follows are 28 T cell receptor beta chains derived from one specimen sequenced in a study of cytomegalovirus exposure and HLA in healthy donors. The protocol was immunoSEQ multiplex PCR, while the TCRdb copy is restricted to in-frame clones and leaves out a portion. The sample contains about 180,000 clones, around 87% of which appear only once. The sequencing input was PBMCs. The receptors were gathered from a woman in her twenties or thirties in good health and CMV-seronegative.

J is TRBJ2-1 and V is TRBV5-6, with a tentative D call TRBD1 (5 bases). Germline values: CDR1 SGHDT, CDR2 YYEEEE. V was cut by 1 base and J by 3 bases, with 11 bases left in between. The CDR3 consists of 15 residues. The CDR3: CASSLLDKGYNEQFF. The CDR3 coding sequence is TGTGCCAGCAGCTTGCTGGACAAGGGCTACAATGAGCAGTTCTTC.

In its sample, this clone was seen a few times. The chain couples TRBV4-2 to TRBJ2-5; 8 bases are a match to TRBD2. CDR1 is LGHNA and CDR2 is YNFKEQ in the germline V gene. The J segment lost 2 bases and the V segment lost 0 bases, leaving 20 bases of the junction unmatched. The CDR3 extends over 21 amino acids. CDR3 region: CASSQERAAGGLLQRQETQYF. CDR3 nucleotides: TGTGCCAGCAGCCAAGAGCGGGCGGCGGGGGGCCTCCTACAAAGGCAAGAGACCCAGTACTTC.

The J gene is TRBJ1-2, the V gene TRBV11-2, with D unclear. CDR1 is SGHAT, CDR2 FQNNGV, per germline. Trimming left V 5 bases short and J 2 bases short, with 15 bases between. The CDR3 has 15 amino acids. CDR3: CASSPSRAFNYGYTF. In DNA, the CDR3 is TGTGCCAGCAGCCCGTCTCGTGCGTTCAACTATGGCTACACCTTC.

The rearrangement joins TRBV7-9 to TRBJ2-7, with D unresolved. Per the germline V gene, CDR1 is SEHNR and CDR2 is FQNEAQ (reference sequence). V was clipped by 1 base and J by 4 bases, with 5 bases between them. The CDR3 sequence is 12 residues long. DNA of the CDR3: TGTGCCAGCAGCTTAGGGCAGTACGAGCAGTACTTC. Translation gives CASSLGQYEQYF.

The chain links TRBV10-1 to TRBJ2-7; 9 bases line up with TRBD1. Germline loops: CDR1 WNHNN, CDR2 SYGVQD (reference sequence). J was trimmed by 5 bases and V by 4 bases; bases with no gene match: 9. This CDR3 is 15 amino acids long. This CDR3 is CASSGTGDAIHEQYF. CDR3 nucleotides: TGCGCCAGCAGTGGGACAGGGGACGCGATCCACGAGCAGTACTTC.

The chain joins TRBV12-5 to TRBJ2-2; D is unclear. Germline CDR1 LGHNT, CDR2 FRNRAP. This CDR3 contains 14 residues. Trimming took off 3 bases at V and 0 bases at J, with 5 bases between the two ends. The CDR3 sequence is CASGFDTNTGELFF. In DNA, the CDR3 is TGTGCTAGTGGTTTCGACACGAACACCGGGGAGCTGTTTTTT.

V and J are TRBV7-6 and TRBJ2-3; D is unclear. The CDR3 loop spans 16 amino acids. The ends were cut back, 0 bases at V and 1 base at J, with 11 bases in the middle. Germline CDR1 and CDR2: SGHVS and FNYEAQ. The CDR3 DNA reads as TGTGCCAGCAGCTTAGCGGGTGGCGGAGGCACAGATACGCAGTATTTT. As protein: CASSLAGGGGTDTQYF.

The rearrangement uses TRBV19 and TRBJ1-2; TRBD1 matches 7 bases. The CDR3 spans 14 residues. The J segment lost 3 bases and the V segment lost 5 bases, leaving 6 bases of the junction unmatched. From germline, CDR1 is LNHDA and CDR2 SQIVND (reference sequence). The DNA of the CDR3 is TGTGCCAGTAGTCGGGAGGGACAGCACTATGGCTACACCTTC. Translation: CASSREGQHYGYTF.

This rearrangement joins TRBV13 to TRBJ1-5; 7 bases are a match to TRBD1. V shed 5 bases, J shed 0 bases, and the junction held 4 bases outside the gene matches. This CDR3 region has 15 residues. Germline lookup yields CDR1 PRHDT and CDR2 FYEKMQ (reference sequence). The CDR3 spells CASSTRQGSNQPQHF. In nucleotides, the CDR3 is TGTGCCAGCAGCACAAGACAGGGTAGCAATCAGCCCCAGCATTTT.

The chain links TRBV5-1 to TRBJ2-7, with D unclear. The germline CDR1 and CDR2 sequences are SGHRS and YFSETQ. V lost 7 bases, J lost 2 bases, and 7 bases lay in between. The CDR3 spans 11 residues. CDR3 in DNA: TGCGCCAGCCAACTTACCTACGAGCAGTACTTC. It encodes CASQLTYEQYF.

The chain uses TRBV5-1 and TRBJ2-7, with a tentative D call TRBD2 (6 bases). The CDR3 covers 15 residues. The V gene's germline CDR1 is SGHRS and CDR2 YFSETQ. With 0 bases removed from V and 2 bases from J, the gap between germline ends came to 12 bases. The CDR3 sequence: CASSLGTGVPYEQYF. In DNA form, the CDR3 reads TGCGCCAGCAGCTTGGGGACGGGGGTCCCCTACGAGCAGTACTTC.

The chain joins TRBV4-1 to TRBJ2-3; 12 nucleotides line up with TRBD2. In germline, CDR1 is MGHRA, CDR2 YSYEKL. The J segment lost 6 bases and the V segment lost 3 bases, leaving 10 bases of the junction unmatched. The CDR3 extends over 17 amino acids. The CDR3 reads CASSHQTSGGPSDTQYF. In nucleotides, the CDR3 is TGCGCCAGCAGCCACCAGACTAGCGGGGGCCCCTCGGATACGCAGTATTTT.

V usage is TRBV4-3 and J usage is TRBJ2-7, with D uncertain. CDR3 size: 13 residues. Trimming left V 0 bases short and J 4 bases short, with 7 bases between. The V gene's germline CDR1 is LGHNA and CDR2 YSLEER. CDR3: CASSQDLTYEQYF. In DNA form, the CDR3 reads TGCGCCAGCAGCCAAGATCTAACGTACGAGCAGTACTTC.

The chain combines TRBV19 with TRBJ2-1; 8 positions match TRBD2. The V gene's germline CDR1 is LNHDA and CDR2 SQIVND (reference sequence). V lost 6 bases to trimming and J lost 13 bases; unmatched junction nucleotides: 2. This CDR3 has 10 residues. The CDR3 region is CASSGGVQFF. Written as DNA, the CDR3 is TGTGCCAGTAGCGGGGGGGTTCAGTTCTTC.

The J gene is TRBJ2-1, the V gene TRBV29-1; D unclear. V lost 4 bases and J lost 3, with 13 bases in between. CDR1 and CDR2 from the germline V gene are SQVTM and ANQGSEA. This CDR3 region has 14 residues. CDR3 amino acids: CSVVITAFYNEQFF. Written as DNA, the CDR3 is TGCAGCGTTGTCATCACAGCTTTCTACAATGAGCAGTTCTTC.

The rearrangement uses TRBV27 and TRBJ1-2, with TRBD1 matching over 7 bases. Germline CDR1 MNHEY, CDR2 SMNVEV (reference sequence). The length of the CDR3 is 14 residues. The ends lost 1 base at V and 10 bases at J; junction bases unmatched: 9. The chain's CDR3 is CASSLWSGGSDYTF. CDR3 nucleotide sequence: TGTGCCAGCAGTTTATGGTCAGGGGGGAGCGACTACACCTTC.

This clone appeared once. This sequence joins TRBV11-1 and TRBJ2-7; TRBD2 might be the D (6 bases). The CDR3 totals 16 residues. V lost 1 base to trimming and J lost 2 bases, with 15 bases between them. Germline values: CDR1 SGHAT, CDR2 FQDESV (reference sequence). CDR3 in amino acids: CASSLGDGEVPYEQYF. CDR3 DNA: TGTGCCAGCAGCTTAGGTGACGGGGAGGTTCCCTACGAGCAGTACTTC.

The chain carries TRBV6-6 and TRBJ1-3; D is uncertain. The germline V gene has CDR1 MNHNY and CDR2 SVGAGI (reference sequence). V dropped 7 bases and J dropped 1 base, with 11 bases sitting between them. The CDR3 totals 14 residues. The CDR3, as DNA: TGTGCCAGCAACGAAGGGAGTTCTGGAAACACCATATATTTT. Protein product: CASNEGSSGNTIYF.

The chain links TRBV5-1 to TRBJ2-7; D is unresolved. CDR3 length: 12 residues. Trimming left V 4 bases short and J 3 bases short, with 8 bases between. CDR1 is SGHRS and CDR2 is YFSETQ in the germline V gene. CDR3 residues: CASSLPGYEQYF. The CDR3 DNA reads TGCGCCAGCAGCCTTCCGGGCTACGAGCAGTACTTC.

V gene TRBV10-2 combines with J gene TRBJ1-6, with 7 bases lining up with TRBD1. The length of the CDR3 is 14 residues. J gave up 11 bases and V 3 bases, and 7 bases lay outside the gene matches. Germline lookup yields CDR1 WSHSY and CDR2 SAAADI. The CDR3 DNA sequence: TGCGCCAGCAGTGACCTACAGGGGAGAACACCCCTCCACTTT. This sequence encodes CASSDLQGRTPLHF.

The V gene is TRBV6-5, the J gene TRBJ1-2; D possibly corresponds to TRBD1 (6 bases). The germline V gene encodes CDR1 MNHEY and CDR2 SVGAGI. The CDR3 has 14 amino acids. V shed 6 bases and J shed 5 bases, with 16 bases lying between them. In nucleotides, the CDR3 is TGTGCCAGCAGCCCGGACAGTCACGGGTATGGCTACACCTTC. Protein product: CASSPDSHGYGYTF.

This chain uses TRBV14 with TRBJ2-7; possible D gene TRBD1, 5 bases. The CDR3 runs 19 residues. V was cut by 0 bases and J by 3 bases, with 24 bases left in between. CDR1 is SGHDN and CDR2 is FVKESK in the germline V gene. The DNA of the CDR3 is TGTGCCAGCAGCCAAGAAAGCTTCCCCAGGGATCCTTTCAACTACGAGCAGTACTTC. As protein: CASSQESFPRDPFNYEQYF.

The genes are TRBV5-1 and TRBJ2-1; D may be TRBD1 (6 bases). Germline V gives CDR1 SGHRS, CDR2 YFSETQ. This CDR3 comprises 15 residues. V was cut by 2 bases and J by 0 bases, with 9 bases left in between. For the CDR3, the DNA is TGCGCCAGCAGCTTAACAGGGATCTCCTACAATGAGCAGTTCTTC. Its protein is CASSLTGISYNEQFF. Supplemented by reference TRBV5-1 and TRBJ2-1, the full variable domain reads KAGVTQTPRYLIKTRGQQVTLSCSPISGHRSVSWYQQTPGQGLQFLFEYFSETQRNKGNFPGRFSGRQFSNSRSEMNVSTLELGDSALYLCASSLTGISYNEQFFGPGTRLTVL.

The rearrangement uses TRBV27 and TRBJ2-7; 8 nucleotides line up with TRBD2. Germline V lookup: CDR1 MNHEY, CDR2 SMNVEV (reference sequence). Trimming took 0 bases from V and 1 from J; bases not matched to a gene: 11. The CDR3 loop spans 18 amino acids. The CDR3 DNA reads as TGTGCCAGCAGTTTATCAGAAATCCGAGCGGGGGAGTCCTACGAGCAGTACTTC. Its protein is CASSLSEIRAGESYEQYF.

V and J are TRBV20-1 and TRBJ2-7; D remains ambiguous. V gave up 5 bases and J gave up 2 bases, with 7 bases separating them. CDR1 and CDR2 from the germline V gene are DFQATT and SNEGSKA (reference sequence). This CDR3 contains 11 residues. CDR3 in DNA: TGCAGTGCTCTCGTTCCCTACGAGCAGTACTTC. Amino acids: CSALVPYEQYF.

CDR3 in DNA: TGCGCCAGCAGCCTTACTCCGGGACAGCTGATCCAAGAGACCCAGTACTTC. Amino acids: CASSLTPGQLIQETQYF. The chain uses TRBV4-1 and TRBJ2-5, with 7 bases identical to TRBD1. Germline V gene sequence: CDR1 MGHRA, CDR2 YSYEKL. The CDR3 is made up of 17 amino acids. Germline trimming cut 4 bases from V and 1 base from J; bases unmatched to any gene: 12.

The chain has TRBV9 and TRBJ1-1; tentative D call: TRBD1 (5 bases). V was cut by 0 bases and J by 5 bases, with 17 bases left in between. The CDR3 extends over 16 amino acids. The germline CDR1 and CDR2 sequences are SGDLS and YYNGEE. The CDR3 sequence is CASSVESGNSGTEAFF. The CDR3 DNA is TGTGCCAGCAGCGTAGAGTCAGGGAACTCAGGGACTGAAGCTTTCTTT.

This sequence joins TRBV11-2 and TRBJ2-1; unclear D gene. Germline-derived CDR1 and CDR2 are SGHAT and FQNNGV. This CDR3 contains 11 residues. V dropped 6 bases and J dropped 7 bases, with 7 bases sitting between them. CDR3: CASRTRNEQFF. The DNA for the CDR3 is TGTGCCAGCAGGACAAGGAATGAGCAGTTCTTC.